This T cell receptor beta chain appears in the sequencing data of a study of OX40 agonist ivuxolimab in advanced cancers. Findings and limits, study-wide: CD4+ and CD8+ T cells in blood underwent clonal expansion by week 6 at 0.1 to 3.0 mg/kg. The mean number of expanded clones was higher in CD8+ T cells than in CD4+.

The ends were cut back, 0 bases at V and 2 bases at J, with 5 bases in the middle. From germline, CDR1 is KGHSH and CDR2 LQKENI. The CDR3 is 14 amino acids. The table came from immunoSEQ multiplex PCR; TCRdb's copy has only in-frame clones and leaves some out. The sample lists under 85,000 clones, approximately 89% occurring once. This clone occurred once. What it recognizes is unknown. The source is an adult with an advanced solid tumor such as melanoma, head and neck, liver or kidney cancer. Here the sequenced sample was CD4+ or CD8+ T cells sorted from blood, taken in a trial of the OX40 agonist ivuxolimab. The chain couples TRBV18 to TRBJ2-1; D tentatively fits TRBD1 or TRBD2 (5 bases each). The CDR3 protein is CASSPPGAYNEQFF. Here the CDR3 DNA reads TGTGCCAGCTCACCACCGGGGGCCTACAATGAGCAGTTCTTC.